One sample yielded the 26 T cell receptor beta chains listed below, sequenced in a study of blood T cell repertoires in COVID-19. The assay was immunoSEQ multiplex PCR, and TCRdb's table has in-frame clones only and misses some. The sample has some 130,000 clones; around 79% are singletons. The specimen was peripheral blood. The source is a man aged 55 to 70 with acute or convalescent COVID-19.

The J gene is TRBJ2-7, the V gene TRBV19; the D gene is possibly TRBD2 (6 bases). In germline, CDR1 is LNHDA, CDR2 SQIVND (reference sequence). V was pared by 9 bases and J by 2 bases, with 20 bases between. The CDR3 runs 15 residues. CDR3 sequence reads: CASGGGRQSPYEQYF. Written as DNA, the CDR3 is TGTGCCAGCGGTGGAGGGAGACAGTCCCCCTACGAGCAGTACTTC.

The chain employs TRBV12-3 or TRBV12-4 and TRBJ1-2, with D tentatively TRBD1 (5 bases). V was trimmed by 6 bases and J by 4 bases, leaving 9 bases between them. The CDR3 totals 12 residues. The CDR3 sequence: CASRQDIYGYTF. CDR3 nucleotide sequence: TGTGCCAGCAGGCAGGACATCTATGGCTACACCTTC.

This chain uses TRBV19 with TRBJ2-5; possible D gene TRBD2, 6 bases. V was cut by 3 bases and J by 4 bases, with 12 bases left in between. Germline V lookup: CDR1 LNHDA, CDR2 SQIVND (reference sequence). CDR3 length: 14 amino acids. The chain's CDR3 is CASSIMAGRETQYF. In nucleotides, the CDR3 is TGTGCCAGTAGTATCATGGCGGGAAGAGAGACCCAGTACTTC.

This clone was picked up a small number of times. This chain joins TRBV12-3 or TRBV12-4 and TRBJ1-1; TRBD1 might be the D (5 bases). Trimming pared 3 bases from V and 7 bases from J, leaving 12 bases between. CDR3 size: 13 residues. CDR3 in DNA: TGTGCCAGCAGTTTCCTGACAGCCAGTGAAGCTTTCTTT. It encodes CASSFLTASEAFF.

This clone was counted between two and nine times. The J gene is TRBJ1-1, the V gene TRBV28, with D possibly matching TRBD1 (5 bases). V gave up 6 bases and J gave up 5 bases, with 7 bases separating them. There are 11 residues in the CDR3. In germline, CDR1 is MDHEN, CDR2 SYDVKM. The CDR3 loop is CASRGQTEAFF. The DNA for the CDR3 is TGTGCCAGCAGGGGGCAAACTGAAGCTTTCTTT.

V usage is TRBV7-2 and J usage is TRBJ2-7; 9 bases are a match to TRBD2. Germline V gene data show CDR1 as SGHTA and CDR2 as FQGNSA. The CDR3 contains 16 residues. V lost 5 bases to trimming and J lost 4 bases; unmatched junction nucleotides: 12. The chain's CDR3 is CASSPPGAGGRYEQYF. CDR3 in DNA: TGTGCCAGCAGCCCTCCTGGAGCGGGAGGTCGGTACGAGCAGTACTTC.

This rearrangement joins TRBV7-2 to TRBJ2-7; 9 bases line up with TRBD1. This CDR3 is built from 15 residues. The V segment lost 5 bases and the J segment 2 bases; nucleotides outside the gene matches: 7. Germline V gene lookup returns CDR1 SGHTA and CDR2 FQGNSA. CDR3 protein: CASSLQGALTYEQYF. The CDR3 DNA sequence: TGTGCCAGCAGCCTACAGGGGGCATTAACCTACGAGCAGTACTTC.

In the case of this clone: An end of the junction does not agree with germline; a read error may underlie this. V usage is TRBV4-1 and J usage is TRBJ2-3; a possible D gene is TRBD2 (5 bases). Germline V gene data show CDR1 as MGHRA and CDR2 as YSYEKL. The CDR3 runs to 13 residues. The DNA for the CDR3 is TGCGCCAGCAGCCCCGACGGGGTCCCGGTCGGATGGTTT. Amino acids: CASSPDGVPVGWF.

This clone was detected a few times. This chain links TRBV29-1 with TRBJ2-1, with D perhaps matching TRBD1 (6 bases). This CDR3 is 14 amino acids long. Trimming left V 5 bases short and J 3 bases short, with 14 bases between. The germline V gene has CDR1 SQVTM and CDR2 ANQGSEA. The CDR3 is CSVTGTRGYNEQFF. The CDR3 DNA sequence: TGCAGCGTTACCGGGACACGGGGCTACAATGAGCAGTTCTTC.

CDR3 sequence reads: CASTIARATDTQYF. In DNA, the CDR3 is TGTGCCAGCACAATAGCGCGGGCCACAGATACGCAGTATTTT. The V gene is TRBV28, the J gene TRBJ2-3; possible D gene TRBD2, 5 bases. Germline lookup yields CDR1 MDHEN and CDR2 SYDVKM. V was trimmed by 7 bases and J by 2 bases, leaving 13 bases between them. The CDR3 runs 14 residues.

The DNA of the CDR3 is TGTGCCAGCAGTAGGGAGCTCCTAAACTATGGCTACACCTTC. Translation: CASSRELLNYGYTF. The chain combines TRBV6-6 with TRBJ1-2; D gene unclear. The CDR3 totals 14 residues. V was cut by 5 bases and J by 2 bases, with 12 bases left in between. CDR1 is MNHNY and CDR2 is SVGAGI in the germline V gene (reference sequence).

The CDR3 DNA sequence: TGTGCCAGCAGCCAAGATGGGAGCGTATACAATGAGCAGTTCTTC. Its protein product is CASSQDGSVYNEQFF. The chain has TRBV3-1 (or the pseudogene TRBV3-2) and TRBJ2-1; D perhaps matches TRBD2 (5 bases). The germline V and J ends were trimmed by 0 bases and 4 bases, with 10 bases remaining between them. The germline V gene encodes CDR1 LGHDT and CDR2 YNNKEL (reference sequence). The CDR3 has 15 amino acids.

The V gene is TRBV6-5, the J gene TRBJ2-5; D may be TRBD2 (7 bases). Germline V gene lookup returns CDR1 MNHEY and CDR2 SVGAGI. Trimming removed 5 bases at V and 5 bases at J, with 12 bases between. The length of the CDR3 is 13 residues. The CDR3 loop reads CASSPGGPETQYF. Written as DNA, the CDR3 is TGTGCCAGCAGTCCCGGGGGGCCTGAGACCCAGTACTTC.

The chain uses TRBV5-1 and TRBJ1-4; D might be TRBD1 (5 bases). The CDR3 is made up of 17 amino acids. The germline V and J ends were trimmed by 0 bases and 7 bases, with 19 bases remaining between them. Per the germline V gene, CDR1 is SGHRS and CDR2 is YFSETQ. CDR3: CASSLGGTGPQGEKLFF. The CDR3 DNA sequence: TGCGCCAGCAGCTTGGGGGGTACCGGGCCTCAGGGTGAAAAACTGTTTTTT.

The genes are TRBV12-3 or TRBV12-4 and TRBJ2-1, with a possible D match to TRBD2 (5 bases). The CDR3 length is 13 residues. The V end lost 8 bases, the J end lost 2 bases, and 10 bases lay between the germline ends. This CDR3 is CASVERTYNEQFF. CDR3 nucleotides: TGTGCCAGCGTTGAGCGGACCTACAATGAGCAGTTCTTC.

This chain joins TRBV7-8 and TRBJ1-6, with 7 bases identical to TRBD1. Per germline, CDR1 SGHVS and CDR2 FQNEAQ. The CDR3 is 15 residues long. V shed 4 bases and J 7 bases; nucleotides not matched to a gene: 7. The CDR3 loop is CASSSFRDSNSPLHF. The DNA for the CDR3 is TGTGCCAGCAGCTCTTTCCGGGACAGCAATTCACCCCTCCACTTT.

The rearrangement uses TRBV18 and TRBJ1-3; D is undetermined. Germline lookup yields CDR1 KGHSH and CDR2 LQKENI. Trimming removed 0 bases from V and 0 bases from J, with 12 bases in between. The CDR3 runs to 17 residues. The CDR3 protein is CASSPPSVAHSGNTIYF. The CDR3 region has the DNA TGTGCCAGCTCACCACCGTCGGTAGCCCACTCTGGAAACACCATATATTTT. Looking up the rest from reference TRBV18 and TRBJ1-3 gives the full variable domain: NAGVMQNPRHLVRRRGQEARLRCSPMKGHSHVYWYRQLPEEGLKFMVYLQKENIIDESGMPKERFSAEFPKEGPSILRIQQVVRGDSAAYFCASSPPSVAHSGNTIYFGEGSWLTVV.

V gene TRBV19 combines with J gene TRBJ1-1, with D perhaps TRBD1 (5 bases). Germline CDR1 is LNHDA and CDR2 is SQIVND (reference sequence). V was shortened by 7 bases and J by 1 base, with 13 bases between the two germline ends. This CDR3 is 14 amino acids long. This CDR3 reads CASTRVGQNTEAFF. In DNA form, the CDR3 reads TGTGCCAGTACCAGAGTGGGGCAGAACACTGAAGCTTTCTTT.

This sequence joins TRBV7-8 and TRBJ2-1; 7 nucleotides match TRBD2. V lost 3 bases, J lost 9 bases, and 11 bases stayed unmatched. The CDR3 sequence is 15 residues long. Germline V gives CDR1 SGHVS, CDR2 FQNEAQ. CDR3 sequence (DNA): TGTGCCAGCAGCTTTCTCAGCGGGGTGGGAGGTGAGCAGTTCTTC. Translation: CASSFLSGVGGEQFF.

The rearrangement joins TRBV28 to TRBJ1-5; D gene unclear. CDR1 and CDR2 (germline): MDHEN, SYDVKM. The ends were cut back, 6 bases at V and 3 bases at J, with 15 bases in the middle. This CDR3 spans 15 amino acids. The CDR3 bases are TGTGCCAGCAGCCATAGCCGCGGGGTCAATCAGCCCCAGCATTTT. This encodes CASSHSRGVNQPQHF.

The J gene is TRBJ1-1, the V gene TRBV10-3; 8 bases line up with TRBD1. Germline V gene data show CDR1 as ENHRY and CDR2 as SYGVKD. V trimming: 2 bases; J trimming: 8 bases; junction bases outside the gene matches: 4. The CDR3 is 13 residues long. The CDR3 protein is CAISEGQGREAFF. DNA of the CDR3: TGTGCCATCAGTGAGGGACAGGGACGAGAAGCTTTCTTT.

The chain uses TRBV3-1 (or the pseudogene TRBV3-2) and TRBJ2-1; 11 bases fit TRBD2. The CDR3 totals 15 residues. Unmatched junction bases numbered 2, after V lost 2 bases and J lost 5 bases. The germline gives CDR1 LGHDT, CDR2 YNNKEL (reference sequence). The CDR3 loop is CASSQTSGSHNEQFF. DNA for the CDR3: TGTGCCAGCAGCCAAACTAGCGGGAGCCACAATGAGCAGTTCTTC.

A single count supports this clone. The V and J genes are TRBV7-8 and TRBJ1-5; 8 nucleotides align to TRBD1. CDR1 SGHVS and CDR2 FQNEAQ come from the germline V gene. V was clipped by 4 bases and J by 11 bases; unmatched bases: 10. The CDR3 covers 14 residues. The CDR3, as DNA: TGTGCCAGCAGCTCTTCCGGACAGGGAACCACCCAGCATTTT. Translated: CASSSSGQGTTQHF.

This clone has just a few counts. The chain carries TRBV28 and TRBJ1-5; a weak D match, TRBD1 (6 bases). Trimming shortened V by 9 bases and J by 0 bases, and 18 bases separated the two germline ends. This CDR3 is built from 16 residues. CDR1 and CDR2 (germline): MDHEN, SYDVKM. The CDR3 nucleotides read TGTGCCAGTCATCCGCGGGGGCGGGATAGCAATCAGCCCCAGCATTTT. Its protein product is CASHPRGRDSNQPQHF.

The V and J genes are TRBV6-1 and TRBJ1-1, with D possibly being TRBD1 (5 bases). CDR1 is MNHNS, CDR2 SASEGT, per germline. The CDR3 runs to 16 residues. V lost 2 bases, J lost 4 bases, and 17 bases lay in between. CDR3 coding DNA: TGTGCCAGCAGTGAAAGCTTTGGACAAAGGGGCACTGAAGCTTTCTTT. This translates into CASSESFGQRGTEAFF.

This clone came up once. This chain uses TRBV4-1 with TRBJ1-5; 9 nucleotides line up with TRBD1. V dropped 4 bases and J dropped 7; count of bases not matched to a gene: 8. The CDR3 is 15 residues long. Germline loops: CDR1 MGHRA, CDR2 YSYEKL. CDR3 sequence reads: CASSLLGQGHQPQHF. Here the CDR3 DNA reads TGCGCCAGCAGCCTATTGGGACAGGGACACCAGCCCCAGCATTTT.